The 9 T cell receptor beta chains given below trace back to one sample, sequenced in a study of prognosis after radiotherapy for stage I lung cancer. Amplification of TCR beta CDR3 from genomic DNA used two-round multiplex PCR. During first-round PCR, primers specific to each TRBV and TRBJ gene were used. In TCRdb, the multiplex PCR reads were re-called with MiXCR into one record per CDR3 protein. The repertoire holds about 12,000 distinct CDR3 sequences, 50% to 65% seen once, with under 25% in the top ten. Specimen: PBMCs, collected before or after stereotactic body radiation therapy (not recorded which). The receptors were gathered from a donor aged 50 or older with non-small cell lung cancer.

Relative to its sample, this clonotype is medium-sized (0.01 to 0.1%). DNA for the CDR3: TGTGCCAGCAGCTTAGGTATGGGCGCGGGAGGGAACACTGAAGCTTTCTTT. Protein: CASSLGMGAGGNTEAFF. The gene calls are TRBV11-2 and TRBJ1-1; no firm D call. The CDR3 totals 17 residues. Germline-derived CDR1 and CDR2 are SGHAT and FQNNGV. Trimming removed 1 base at V and 1 base at J, with 16 bases between.

The table lists this clonotype with many counts. This rearrangement joins TRBV12-3 or TRBV12-4 to TRBJ2-5; D ambiguous. V was pared by 1 base and J by 5 bases, with 11 bases between. The CDR3 covers 14 residues. The CDR3 spells CASSLVPTMETQYF. CDR3 sequence (DNA): TGTGCCAGCAGTTTAGTTCCTACGATGGAGACCCAGTACTTC.

This clonotype was counted many times. The chain uses TRBV5-1 and TRBJ1-5, with a weak D call TRBD1 (5 bases). CDR3 size: 13 residues. Germline V gene sequence: CDR1 SGHRS, CDR2 YFSETQ. The ends were cut back, 0 bases at V and 5 bases at J, with 6 bases in the middle. The CDR3 reads CASSLGGDQPQHF. DNA of the CDR3: TGCGCCAGCAGCTTGGGGGGGGATCAGCCCCAGCATTTT.

On this clonotype: A much larger clone sits a single nucleotide away, making a read error possible. The CDR3 does not end in the conserved phenylalanine or tryptophan, so this is likely a read error. No DNA is shown, since the ends of the CDR3 on it are uncertain; the CDR3 is the one TCRdb lists. The chain carries TRBV12-3 or TRBV12-4 and TRBJ1-1. Including both end residues, the CDR3 is 13 amino acids long. This CDR3 reads CASSSSTNTEALL.

This clonotype is termed medium-sized. The chain links TRBV9 to TRBJ2-7, with a tentative D call TRBD2 (6 bases). V lost 0 bases and J 3 bases, leaving 10 bases between the germline ends. Germline V gene lookup returns CDR1 SGDLS and CDR2 YYNGEE. This CDR3 is built from 14 residues. The CDR3 loop reads CASSVGTEGYEQYF. The CDR3 nucleotides are TGTGCCAGCAGCGTAGGGACGGAGGGCTACGAGCAGTACTTC.

As concerns this clonotype: One end of the junction is discordant with germline, which a read error may explain. The chain recombines TRBV29-1 with TRBJ1-1, with D possibly matching TRBD1 (5 bases). This CDR3 contains 13 residues. Per germline, CDR1 SQVTM and CDR2 ANQGSEA. This CDR3 reads CSAPSGAKTEAFF. Here the CDR3 DNA reads TGCAGCGCCCCCTCCGGGGCGAAAACTGAAGCTTTCTTC.

This chain uses TRBV5-1 with TRBJ2-5, with no clear D. Germline-derived CDR1 and CDR2 are SGHRS and YFSETQ. The germline V and J ends were trimmed by 4 bases and 0 bases, with 13 bases remaining between them. The CDR3 is 15 residues long. CDR3 coding DNA: TGCGCCAGCAGCAAGGTAGGGCAGTACCAAGAGACCCAGTACTTC. As protein: CASSKVGQYQETQYF.

The chain couples TRBV6-2 or TRBV6-3 to TRBJ2-6, with no clear D. The germline CDR1 and CDR2 sequences are MNHEY and SVGEGT. V was trimmed by 8 bases and J by 4 bases, leaving 15 bases between them. The CDR3 has 15 amino acids. CDR3 sequence: CASGPVGLGANVLTF. The CDR3 DNA reads as TGTGCCAGCGGTCCCGTGGGGTTAGGGGCCAACGTCCTGACTTTC.

Ten or more counts support this clonotype. This chain connects TRBV5-6 to TRBJ1-4; D is ambiguous. This CDR3 is 13 amino acids long. V lost 3 bases and J lost 7, with 10 bases in between. Germline V CDR1 and CDR2: SGHDT, YYEEEE. The CDR3 bases are TGTGCCAGCAGCTCTCTCCGAGGTGAAAAACTGTTTTTT. It codes for CASSSLRGEKLFF.